The following is a T cell receptor beta chain sequence with its context. The data stem from a study of response to subunit inactivated influenza vaccine. The CDR3 has 15 residues. V lost 5 bases and J lost 4; bases outside the gene matches: 6. From the RT-PCR reads, TCRdb called clonotypes with MiXCR, one entry per CDR3 protein. The table includes roughly 500,000 distinct CDR3 sequences, roughly 25% detected once. In addition, the sample was reused for a study of T cells expressing NK-cell markers. In that study: UMIs were included in TCR beta cDNA generated by 5'RACE template switching. Out of eight donors sequenced, seven tested HCMV-seropositive and the remaining one seronegative. There were a handful of donors in whom these clonotypes also led the CD3+CD56-NKG2C+ fraction.

The origin of this receptor is a man over 45 who received an inactivated influenza vaccine. The material was CD4+ T cells sorted from PBMCs, obtained about 11 days after vaccination. This chain uses TRBV12-3 or TRBV12-4 with TRBJ2-7; the match to TRBD1 covers 12 bases. The CDR3 here is CASSPGTGGAYEQYF. CDR3 DNA sequence: TGTGCCAGCAGTCCCGGGACAGGGGGCGCATACGAGCAGTACTTC.